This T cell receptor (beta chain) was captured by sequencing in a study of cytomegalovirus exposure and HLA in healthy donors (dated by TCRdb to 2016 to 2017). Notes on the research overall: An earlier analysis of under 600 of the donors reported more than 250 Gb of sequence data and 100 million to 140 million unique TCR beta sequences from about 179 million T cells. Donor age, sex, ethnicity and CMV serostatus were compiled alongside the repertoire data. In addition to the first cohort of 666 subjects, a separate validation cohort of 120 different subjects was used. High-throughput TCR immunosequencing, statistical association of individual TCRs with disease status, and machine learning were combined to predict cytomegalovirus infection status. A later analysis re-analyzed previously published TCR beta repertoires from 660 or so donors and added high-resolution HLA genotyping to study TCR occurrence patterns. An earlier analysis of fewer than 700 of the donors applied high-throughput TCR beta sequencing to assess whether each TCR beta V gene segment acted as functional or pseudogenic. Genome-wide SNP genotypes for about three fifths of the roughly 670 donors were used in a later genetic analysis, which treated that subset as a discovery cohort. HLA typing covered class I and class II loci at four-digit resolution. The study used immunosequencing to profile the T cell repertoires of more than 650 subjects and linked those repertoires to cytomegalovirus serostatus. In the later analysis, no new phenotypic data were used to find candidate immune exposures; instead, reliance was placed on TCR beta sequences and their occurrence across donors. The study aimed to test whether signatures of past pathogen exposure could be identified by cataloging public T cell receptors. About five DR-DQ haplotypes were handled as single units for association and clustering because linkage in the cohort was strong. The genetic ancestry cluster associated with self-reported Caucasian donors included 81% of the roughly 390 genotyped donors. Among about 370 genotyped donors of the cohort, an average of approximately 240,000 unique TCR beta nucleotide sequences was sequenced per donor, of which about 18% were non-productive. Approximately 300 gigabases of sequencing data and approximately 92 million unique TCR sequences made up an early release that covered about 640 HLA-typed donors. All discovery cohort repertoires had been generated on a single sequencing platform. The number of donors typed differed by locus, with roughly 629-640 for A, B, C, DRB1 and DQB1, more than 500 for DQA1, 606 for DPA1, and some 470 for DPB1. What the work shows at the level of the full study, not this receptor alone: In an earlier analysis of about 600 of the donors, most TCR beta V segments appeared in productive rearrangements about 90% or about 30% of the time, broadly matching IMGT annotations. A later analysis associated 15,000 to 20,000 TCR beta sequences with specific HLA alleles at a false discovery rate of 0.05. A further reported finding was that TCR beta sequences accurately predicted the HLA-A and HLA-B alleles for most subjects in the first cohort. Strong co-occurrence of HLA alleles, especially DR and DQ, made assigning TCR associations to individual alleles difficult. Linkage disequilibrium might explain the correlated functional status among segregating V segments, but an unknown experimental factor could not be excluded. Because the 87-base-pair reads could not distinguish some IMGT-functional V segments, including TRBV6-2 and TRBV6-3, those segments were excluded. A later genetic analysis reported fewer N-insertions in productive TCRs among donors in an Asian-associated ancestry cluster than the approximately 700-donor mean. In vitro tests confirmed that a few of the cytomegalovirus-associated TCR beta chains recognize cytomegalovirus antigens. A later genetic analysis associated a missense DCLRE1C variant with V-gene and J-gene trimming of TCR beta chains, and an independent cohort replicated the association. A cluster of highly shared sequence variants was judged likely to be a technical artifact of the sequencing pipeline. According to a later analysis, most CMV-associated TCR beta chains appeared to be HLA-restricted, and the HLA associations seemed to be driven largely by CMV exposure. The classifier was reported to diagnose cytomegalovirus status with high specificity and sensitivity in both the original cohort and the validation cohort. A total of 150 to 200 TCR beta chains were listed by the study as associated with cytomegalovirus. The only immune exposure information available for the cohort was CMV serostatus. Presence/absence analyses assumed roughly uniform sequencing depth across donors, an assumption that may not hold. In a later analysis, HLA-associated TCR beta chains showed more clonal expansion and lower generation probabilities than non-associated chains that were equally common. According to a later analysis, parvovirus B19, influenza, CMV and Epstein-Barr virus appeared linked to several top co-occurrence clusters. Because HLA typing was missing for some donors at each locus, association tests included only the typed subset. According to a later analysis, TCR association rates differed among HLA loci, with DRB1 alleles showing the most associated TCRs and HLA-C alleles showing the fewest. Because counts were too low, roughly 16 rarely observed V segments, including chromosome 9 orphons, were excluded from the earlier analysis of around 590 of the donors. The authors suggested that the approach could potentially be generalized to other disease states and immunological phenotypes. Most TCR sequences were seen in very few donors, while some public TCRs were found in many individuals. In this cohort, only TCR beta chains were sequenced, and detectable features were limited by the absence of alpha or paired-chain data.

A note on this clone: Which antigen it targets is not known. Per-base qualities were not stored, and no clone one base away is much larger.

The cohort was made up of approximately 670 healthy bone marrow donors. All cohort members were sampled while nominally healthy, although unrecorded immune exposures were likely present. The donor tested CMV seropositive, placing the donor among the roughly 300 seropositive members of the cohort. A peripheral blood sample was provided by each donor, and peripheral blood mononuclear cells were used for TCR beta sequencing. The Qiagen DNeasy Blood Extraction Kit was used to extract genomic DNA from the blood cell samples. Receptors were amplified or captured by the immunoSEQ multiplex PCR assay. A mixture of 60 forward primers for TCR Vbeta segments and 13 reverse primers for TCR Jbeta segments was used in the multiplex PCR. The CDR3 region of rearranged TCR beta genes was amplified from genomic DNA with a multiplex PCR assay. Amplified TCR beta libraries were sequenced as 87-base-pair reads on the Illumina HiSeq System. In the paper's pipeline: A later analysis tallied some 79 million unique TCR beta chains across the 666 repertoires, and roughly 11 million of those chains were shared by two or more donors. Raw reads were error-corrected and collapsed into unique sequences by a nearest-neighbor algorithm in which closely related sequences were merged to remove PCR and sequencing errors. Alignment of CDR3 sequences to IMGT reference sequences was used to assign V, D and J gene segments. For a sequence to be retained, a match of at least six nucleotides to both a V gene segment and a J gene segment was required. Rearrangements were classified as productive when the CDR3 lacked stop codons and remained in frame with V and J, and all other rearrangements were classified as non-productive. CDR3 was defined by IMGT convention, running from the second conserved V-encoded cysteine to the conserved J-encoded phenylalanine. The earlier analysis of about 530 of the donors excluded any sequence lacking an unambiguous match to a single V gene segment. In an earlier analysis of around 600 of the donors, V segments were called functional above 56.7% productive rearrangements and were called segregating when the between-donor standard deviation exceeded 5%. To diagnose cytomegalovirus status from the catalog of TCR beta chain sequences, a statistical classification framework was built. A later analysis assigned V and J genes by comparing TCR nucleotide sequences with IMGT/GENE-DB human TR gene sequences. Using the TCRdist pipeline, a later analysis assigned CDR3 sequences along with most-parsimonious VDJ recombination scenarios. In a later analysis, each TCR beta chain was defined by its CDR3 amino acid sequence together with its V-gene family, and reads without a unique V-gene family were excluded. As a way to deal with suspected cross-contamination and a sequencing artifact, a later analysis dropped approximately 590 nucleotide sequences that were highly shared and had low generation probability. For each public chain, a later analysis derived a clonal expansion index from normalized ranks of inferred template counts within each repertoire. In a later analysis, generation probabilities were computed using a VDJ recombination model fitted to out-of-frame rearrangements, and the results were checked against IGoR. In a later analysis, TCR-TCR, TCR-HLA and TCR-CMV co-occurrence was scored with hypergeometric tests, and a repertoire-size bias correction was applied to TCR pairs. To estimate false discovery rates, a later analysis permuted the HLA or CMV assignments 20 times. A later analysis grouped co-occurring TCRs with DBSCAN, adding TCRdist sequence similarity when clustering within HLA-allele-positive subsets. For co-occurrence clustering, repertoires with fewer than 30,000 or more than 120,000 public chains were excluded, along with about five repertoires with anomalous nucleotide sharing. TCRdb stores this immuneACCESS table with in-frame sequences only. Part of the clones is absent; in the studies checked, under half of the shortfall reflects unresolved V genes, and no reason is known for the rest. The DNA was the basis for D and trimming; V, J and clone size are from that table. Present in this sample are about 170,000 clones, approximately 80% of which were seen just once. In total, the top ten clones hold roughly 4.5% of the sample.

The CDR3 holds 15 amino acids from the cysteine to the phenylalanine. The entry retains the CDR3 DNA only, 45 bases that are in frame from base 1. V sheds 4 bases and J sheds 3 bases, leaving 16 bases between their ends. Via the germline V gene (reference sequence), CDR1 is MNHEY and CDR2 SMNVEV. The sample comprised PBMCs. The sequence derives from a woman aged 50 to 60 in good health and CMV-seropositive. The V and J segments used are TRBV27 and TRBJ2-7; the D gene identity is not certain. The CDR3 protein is CASSSPGTAHYEQYF. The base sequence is TGTGCCAGCAGTTCCCCAGGAACAGCCCACTACGAGCAGTACTTC.